This entry describes one T cell receptor (beta chain). Its antigen is unidentified. This record comes from a study of cytomegalovirus exposure and HLA in healthy donors. Study-wide points: Data from an earlier analysis indicated that most TCR beta V segments were productive either about 90% or about 30% of the time. The authors later linked a missense DCLRE1C variant to TCR beta V- and J-gene trimming. Certain sequence variants were highly shared and formed a cluster, and this cluster was likely a sequencing artifact. A few CMV-associated chains proved CMV antigen-specific in vitro.

The PCR ran on 60 Vbeta and 13 Jbeta primers. TCRdb keeps only in-frame clones here, not all; method: immunoSEQ multiplex PCR. The data contain about 200,000 clones, 70% to 80% of them singletons. This sequence was found in a woman in her twenties or thirties in good health and CMV-seronegative. Sequencing was done on a sample of PBMCs.

The CDR3 region has the DNA TGTGCCAGCTCGCTGACTAGCGGGGTTTACAATGAGCAGTTCTTC. This codes for CASSLTSGVYNEQFF. V gene TRBV18 combines with J gene TRBJ2-1, with 11 positions matching TRBD2. CDR1 KGHSH and CDR2 LQKENI come from the germline V gene. Trimming removed 6 bases from V and 4 bases from J; junction bases left unmatched: 5. The CDR3 length is 15 residues.